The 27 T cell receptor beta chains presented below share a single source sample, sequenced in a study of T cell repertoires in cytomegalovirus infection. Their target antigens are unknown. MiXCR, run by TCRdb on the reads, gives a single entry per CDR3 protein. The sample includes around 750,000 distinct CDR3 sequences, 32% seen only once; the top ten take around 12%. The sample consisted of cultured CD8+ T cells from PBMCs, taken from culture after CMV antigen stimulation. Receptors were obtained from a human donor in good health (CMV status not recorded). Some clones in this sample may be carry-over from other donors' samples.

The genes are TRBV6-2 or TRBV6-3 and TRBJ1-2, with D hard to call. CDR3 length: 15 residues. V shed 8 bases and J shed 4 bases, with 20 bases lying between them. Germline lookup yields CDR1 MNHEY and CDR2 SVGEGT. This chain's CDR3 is CASPGGPEAPYGYTF. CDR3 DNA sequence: TGTGCCAGCCCTGGAGGGCCAGAGGCTCCCTATGGCTACACCTTC.

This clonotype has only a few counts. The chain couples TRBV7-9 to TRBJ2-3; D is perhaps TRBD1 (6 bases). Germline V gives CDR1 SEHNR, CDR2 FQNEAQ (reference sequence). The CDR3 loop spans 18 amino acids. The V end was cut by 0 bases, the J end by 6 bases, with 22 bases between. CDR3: CASSLAGLGDIGLDTQYF. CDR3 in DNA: TGTGCCAGCAGCTTAGCGGGCCTCGGGGACATAGGTTTGGATACGCAGTATTTT.

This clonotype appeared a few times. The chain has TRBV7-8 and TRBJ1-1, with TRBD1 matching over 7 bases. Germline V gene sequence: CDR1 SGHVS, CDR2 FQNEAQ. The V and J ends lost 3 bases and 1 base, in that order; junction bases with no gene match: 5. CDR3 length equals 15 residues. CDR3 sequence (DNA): TGTGCCAGCAGCTTGACAGGGAACCCGAACACTGAAGCTTTCTTT. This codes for CASSLTGNPNTEAFF.

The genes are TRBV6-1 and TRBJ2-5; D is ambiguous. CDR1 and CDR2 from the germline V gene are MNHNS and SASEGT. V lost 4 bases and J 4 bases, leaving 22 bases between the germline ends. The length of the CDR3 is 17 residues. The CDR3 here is CASSVEYRRELGETQYF. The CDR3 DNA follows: TGTGCCAGCAGTGTGGAGTACCGACGCGAATTGGGAGAGACCCAGTACTTC.

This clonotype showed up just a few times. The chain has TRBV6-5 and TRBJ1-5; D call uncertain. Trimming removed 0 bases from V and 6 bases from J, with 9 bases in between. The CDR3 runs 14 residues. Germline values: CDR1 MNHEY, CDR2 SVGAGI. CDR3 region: CASSYSGTAQPQHF. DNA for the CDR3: TGTGCCAGCAGTTACTCCGGAACGGCTCAGCCCCAGCATTTT.

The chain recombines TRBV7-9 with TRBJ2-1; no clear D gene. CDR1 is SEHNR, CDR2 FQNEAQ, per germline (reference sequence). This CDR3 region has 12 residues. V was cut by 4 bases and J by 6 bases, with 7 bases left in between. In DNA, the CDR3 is TGTGCCAGCAGCTCGTCTTTCAATGAGCAGTTCTTC. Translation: CASSSSFNEQFF.

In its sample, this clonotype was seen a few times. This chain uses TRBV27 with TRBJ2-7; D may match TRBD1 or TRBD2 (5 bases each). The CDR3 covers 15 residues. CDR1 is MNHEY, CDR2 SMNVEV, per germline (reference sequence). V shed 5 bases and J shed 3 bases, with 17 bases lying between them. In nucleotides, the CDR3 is TGTGCCAGCAGTCCCCGGGAAGGGACGTACTACGAGCAGTACTTC. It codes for CASSPREGTYYEQYF.

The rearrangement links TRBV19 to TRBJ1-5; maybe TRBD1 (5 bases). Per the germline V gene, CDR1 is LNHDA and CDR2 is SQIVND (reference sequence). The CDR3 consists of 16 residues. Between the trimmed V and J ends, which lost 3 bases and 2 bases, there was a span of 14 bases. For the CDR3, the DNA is TGTGCCAGTAGTATTAAGGGGCAGGGAGGCAATCAGCCCCAGCATTTT. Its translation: CASSIKGQGGNQPQHF. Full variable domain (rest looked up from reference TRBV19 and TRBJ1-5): DGGITQSPKYLFRKEGQNVTLSCEQNLNHDAMYWYRQDPGQGLRLIYYSQIVNDFQKGDIAEGYSVSREKKESFPLTVTSAQKNPTAFYLCASSIKGQGGNQPQHFGDGTRLSIL.

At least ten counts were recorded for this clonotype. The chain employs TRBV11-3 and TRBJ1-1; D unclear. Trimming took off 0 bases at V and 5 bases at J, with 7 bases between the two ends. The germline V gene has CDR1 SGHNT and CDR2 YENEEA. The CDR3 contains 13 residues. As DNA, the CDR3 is TGTGCCAGCAGCTTAGATAGTGGTACTGAAGCTTTCTTT. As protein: CASSLDSGTEAFF.

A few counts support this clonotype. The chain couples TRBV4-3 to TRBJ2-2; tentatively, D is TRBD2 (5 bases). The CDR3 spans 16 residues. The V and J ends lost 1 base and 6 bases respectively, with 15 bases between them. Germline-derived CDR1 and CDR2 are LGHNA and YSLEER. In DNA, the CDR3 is TGCGCCAGCAGCCAAGCCCTCGAGGGCTTGGCCGGGGAGCTGTTTTTT. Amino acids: CASSQALEGLAGELFF.

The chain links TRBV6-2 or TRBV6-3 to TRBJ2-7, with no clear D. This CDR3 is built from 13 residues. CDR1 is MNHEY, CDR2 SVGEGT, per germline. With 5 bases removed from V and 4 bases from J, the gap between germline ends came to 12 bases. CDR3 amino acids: CASSEIMGYEQYV. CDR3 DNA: TGTGCCAGCAGTGAAATTATGGGGTACGAGCAGTACGTC.

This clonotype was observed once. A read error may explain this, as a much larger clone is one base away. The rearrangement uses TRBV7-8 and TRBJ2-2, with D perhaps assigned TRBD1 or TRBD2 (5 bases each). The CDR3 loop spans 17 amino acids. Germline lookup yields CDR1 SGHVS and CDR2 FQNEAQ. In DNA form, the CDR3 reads TGTGCCAGCAGCTTAGCGTTGATAGACAGATTCACCGGGGAGCTGTCTTTT. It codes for CASSLALIDRFTGELSF.

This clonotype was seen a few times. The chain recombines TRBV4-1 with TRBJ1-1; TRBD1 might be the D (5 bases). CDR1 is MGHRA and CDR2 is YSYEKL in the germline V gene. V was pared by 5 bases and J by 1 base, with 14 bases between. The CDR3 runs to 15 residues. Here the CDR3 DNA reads TGCGCCAGCAGCTGGGACTCCGAGGGGAACACTGAAGCTTTCTTT. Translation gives CASSWDSEGNTEAFF.

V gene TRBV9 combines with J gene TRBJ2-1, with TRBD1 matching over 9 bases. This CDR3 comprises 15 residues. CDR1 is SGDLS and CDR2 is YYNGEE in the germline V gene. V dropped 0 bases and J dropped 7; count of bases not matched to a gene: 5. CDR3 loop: CASSVVGTGSNEQFF. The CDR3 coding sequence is TGTGCCAGCAGCGTAGTAGGGACAGGGAGTAATGAGCAGTTCTTC.

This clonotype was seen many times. The CDR3 sequence is CASSATGGSYEQYV. In DNA form, the CDR3 reads TGTGCCAGCAGCGCGACAGGGGGCTCCTACGAGCAGTACGTC. The chain has TRBV7-6 and TRBJ2-7, with 9 bases fitting TRBD1. Germline V gene lookup returns CDR1 SGHVS and CDR2 FNYEAQ. The junction had 2 bases not matched to a gene; V was cut back by 5 bases and J by 0 bases. This CDR3 contains 14 residues.

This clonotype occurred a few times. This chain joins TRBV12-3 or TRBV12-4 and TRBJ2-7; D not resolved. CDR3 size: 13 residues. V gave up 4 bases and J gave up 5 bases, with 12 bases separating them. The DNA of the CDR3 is TGTGCCAGCAGTTGGAACCTCTGGGACGAGCAGTACTTC. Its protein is CASSWNLWDEQYF.

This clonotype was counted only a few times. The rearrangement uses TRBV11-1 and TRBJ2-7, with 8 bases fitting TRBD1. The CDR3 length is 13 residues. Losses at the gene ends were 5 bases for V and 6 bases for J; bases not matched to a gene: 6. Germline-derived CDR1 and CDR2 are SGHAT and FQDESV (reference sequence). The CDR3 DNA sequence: TGTGCCAGCAGCCACGCAGGGGGCCCCGAGCAGTACGTC. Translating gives CASSHAGGPEQYV.

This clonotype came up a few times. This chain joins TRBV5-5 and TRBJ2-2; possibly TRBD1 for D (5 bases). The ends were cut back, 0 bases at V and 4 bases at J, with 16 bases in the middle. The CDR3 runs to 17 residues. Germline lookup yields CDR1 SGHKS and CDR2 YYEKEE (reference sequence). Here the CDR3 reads CASSLAGLGVSTGELFF. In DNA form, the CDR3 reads TGTGCCAGCAGCTTGGCCGGGTTAGGGGTTTCCACCGGGGAGCTGTTTTTT.

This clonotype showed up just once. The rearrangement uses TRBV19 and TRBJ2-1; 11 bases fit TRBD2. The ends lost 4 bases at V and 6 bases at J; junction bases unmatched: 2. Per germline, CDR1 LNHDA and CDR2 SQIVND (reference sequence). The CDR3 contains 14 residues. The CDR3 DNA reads TGTGCCAGTAGTAGTAGCGGGGGGGGCAATGAGCAGTTCTTC. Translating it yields CASSSSGGGNEQFF. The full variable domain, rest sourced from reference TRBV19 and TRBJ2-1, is DGGITQSPKYLFRKEGQNVTLSCEQNLNHDAMYWYRQDPGQGLRLIYYSQIVNDFQKGDIAEGYSVSREKKESFPLTVTSAQKNPTAFYLCASSSSGGGNEQFFGPGTRLTVL.

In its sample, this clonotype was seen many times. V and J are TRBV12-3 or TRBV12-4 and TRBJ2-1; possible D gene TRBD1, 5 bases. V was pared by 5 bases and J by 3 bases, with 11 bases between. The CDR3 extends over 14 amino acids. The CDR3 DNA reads TGTGCCAGCAGTAACCCGACAGACTACAATGAGCAGTTCTTC. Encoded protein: CASSNPTDYNEQFF.

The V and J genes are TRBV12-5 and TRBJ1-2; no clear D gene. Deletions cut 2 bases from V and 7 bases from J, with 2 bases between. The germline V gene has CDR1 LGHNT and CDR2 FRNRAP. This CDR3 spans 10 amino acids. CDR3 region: CASGLRGYTF. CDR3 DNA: TGTGCTAGTGGTTTGCGTGGCTACACCTTC. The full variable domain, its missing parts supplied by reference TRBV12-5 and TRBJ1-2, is DARVTQTPRHKVTEMGQEVTMRCQPILGHNTVFWYRQTMMQGLELLAYFRNRAPLDDSGMPKDRFSAEMPDATLATLKIQPSEPRDSAVYFCASGLRGYTFGSGTRLTVV.

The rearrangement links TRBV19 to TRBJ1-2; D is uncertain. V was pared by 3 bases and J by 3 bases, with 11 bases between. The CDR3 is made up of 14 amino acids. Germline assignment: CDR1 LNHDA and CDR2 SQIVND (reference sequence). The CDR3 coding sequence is TGTGCCAGTAGTATCGGCAGGAAGGACTATGGCTACACCTTC. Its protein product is CASSIGRKDYGYTF.

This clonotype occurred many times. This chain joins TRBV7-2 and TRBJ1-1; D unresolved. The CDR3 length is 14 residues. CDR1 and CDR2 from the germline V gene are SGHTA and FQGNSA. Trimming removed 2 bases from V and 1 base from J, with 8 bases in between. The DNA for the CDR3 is TGTGCCAGCAGCTTACAACAGCCGAACACTGAAGCTTTCTTT. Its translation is CASSLQQPNTEAFF.

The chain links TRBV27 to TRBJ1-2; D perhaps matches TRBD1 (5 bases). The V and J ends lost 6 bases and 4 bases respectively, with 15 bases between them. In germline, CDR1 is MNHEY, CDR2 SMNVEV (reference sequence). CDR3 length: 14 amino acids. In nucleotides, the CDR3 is TGTGCCAGCAGCCCAAGCGGGGCCTTCTATGGCTACACCTTC. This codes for CASSPSGAFYGYTF.

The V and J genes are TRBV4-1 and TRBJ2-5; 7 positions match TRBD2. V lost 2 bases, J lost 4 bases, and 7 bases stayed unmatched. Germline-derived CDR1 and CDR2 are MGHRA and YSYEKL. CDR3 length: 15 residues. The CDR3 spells CASSQHTGGTETQYF. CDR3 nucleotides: TGCGCCAGCAGCCAACATACCGGGGGGACAGAGACCCAGTACTTC.

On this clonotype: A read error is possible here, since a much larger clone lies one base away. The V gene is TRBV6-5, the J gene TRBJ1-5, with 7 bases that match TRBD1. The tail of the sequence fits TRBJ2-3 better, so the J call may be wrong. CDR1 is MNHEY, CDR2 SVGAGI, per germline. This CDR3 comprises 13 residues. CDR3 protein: CASSATGNQPQYF. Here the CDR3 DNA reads TGTGCCAGCAGTGCGACAGGGAACCAGCCCCAGTATTTT.

The CDR3 spells CASSFTTGEDEQFF. CDR3 nucleotides: TGTGCCAGCAGCTTTACTACAGGGGAGGATGAGCAGTTCTTC. The chain links TRBV7-6 to TRBJ2-1, with D perhaps matching TRBD1 (7 bases). The CDR3 has 14 residues. Germline lookup yields CDR1 SGHVS and CDR2 FNYEAQ. V dropped 3 bases and J dropped 8 bases, with 14 bases sitting between them.